This entry is about one T cell receptor (beta chain). Its antigen is currently unknown. The sample belongs to a study of OX40 agonist ivuxolimab in advanced cancers. Study in general: Across the patients, intravenous ivuxolimab was delivered every 2 weeks at 0.01 to 10 mg/kg.

This table comes from immunoSEQ multiplex PCR, and its TCRdb copy is limited to in-frame clones, with some not included. The sample comprises about 17,000 clones, around 77% of which are singletons, and around a quarter rests with the top ten. Broader study findings: Those patients achieving a partial response at 0.1-3.0 mg/kg showed among the lowest clonal expansion.

V lost 0 bases, J lost 5 bases, and 13 bases lay in between. Germline CDR1 reads GTSNPN; CDR2 reads SVGIG (reference sequence). The CDR3 contains 14 residues. This TCR was sampled from an adult with an advanced solid tumor such as melanoma, head and neck, liver or kidney cancer. The gene calls are TRBV30 and TRBJ2-5; D is unclear. The sequences come from CD4+ or CD8+ T cells sorted from blood, collected in a trial of the OX40 agonist ivuxolimab. CDR3 bases: TGTGCCTGGAGTGTACTGGGTTTGGGGGAGACCCAGTACTTC. Residues: CAWSVLGLGETQYF.